Presented here are 14 T cell receptor beta chains from one specimen sequenced in a study of T cell responses to AZD1222 COVID-19 vaccine. The table came from immunoSEQ multiplex PCR; TCRdb's copy has only in-frame clones and leaves some out. The sample has tens of thousands of clones; roughly 86% are singletons. The sample in question was peripheral blood, obtained on day 0 of MenACWY control vaccination. These receptors came from an adult in good health.

The J gene is TRBJ1-3, the V gene TRBV4-2; D remains ambiguous. The CDR3 length is 17 residues. From germline, CDR1 is LGHNA and CDR2 YNFKEQ. The germline V and J ends were trimmed by 0 bases and 1 base, with 13 bases remaining between them. Here the CDR3 DNA reads TGTGCCAGCAGCCAAGATCAAACGAGGGCTTCTGGAAACACCATATATTTT. Translation gives CASSQDQTRASGNTIYF.

The chain uses TRBV30 and TRBJ2-2, with TRBD1 matching over 8 bases. With V trimmed by 3 bases and J by 5 bases, 5 bases remained unmatched. Germline V gives CDR1 GTSNPN, CDR2 SVGIG (reference sequence). This CDR3 has 14 amino acids. In DNA form, the CDR3 reads TGTGCCTGGAGCTGGCAGGGGGCAACCGGGGAGCTGTTTTTT. Its translation is CAWSWQGATGELFF.

This rearrangement joins TRBV7-3 to TRBJ2-5; 12 bases map to TRBD2. This CDR3 contains 14 residues. Looked up from germline, CDR1 is SGHTA and CDR2 is FQGTGA. The ends lost 5 bases at V and 5 bases at J; junction bases unmatched: 3. The CDR3 nucleotides are TGTGCCAGCAGCCCTAGCGGGGGGGCGGAGACCCAGTACTTC. This sequence encodes CASSPSGGAETQYF.

CDR3 region: CASTTGAKNIQYF. The DNA of the CDR3 is TGTGCCAGTACTACTGGAGCCAAAAACATTCAGTACTTC. The chain has TRBV28 and TRBJ2-4; D is ambiguous. From germline, CDR1 is MDHEN and CDR2 SYDVKM. This CDR3 has 13 residues. Trimming cost V 9 bases and J 0 bases, with 9 bases left between them.

V and J are TRBV6-1 and TRBJ1-1; D unresolved. Germline V gene data show CDR1 as MNHNS and CDR2 as SASEGT. V lost 1 base, J lost 0 bases, and 9 bases lay in between. CDR3 length: 15 residues. CDR3 region: CASSEGRVMNTEAFF. The CDR3 DNA is TGTGCCAGCAGTGAAGGAAGAGTAATGAACACTGAAGCTTTCTTT.

The CDR3 DNA sequence: TGTGCCTGGAGTCTCGTAGATAGCTCACCCCTCCACTTT. Amino acid sequence: CAWSLVDSSPLHF. The rearrangement uses TRBV30 and TRBJ1-6; no definite D call. The germline gives CDR1 GTSNPN, CDR2 SVGIG (reference sequence). This CDR3 has 13 residues. The V end lost 2 bases, the J end lost 10 bases, and 12 bases lay between the germline ends.

V gene TRBV18 combines with J gene TRBJ2-7; TRBD1 aligns across 8 bases. V was clipped by 4 bases and J by 3 bases; unmatched bases: 8. Looked up from germline, CDR1 is KGHSH and CDR2 is LQKENI. CDR3 length: 15 amino acids. CDR3 sequence: CASSRTDRVGYEQYF. CDR3 sequence (DNA): TGTGCCAGCTCACGAACGGACAGGGTAGGCTACGAGCAGTACTTC.

The sample holds one count of this clone. The chain couples TRBV2 to TRBJ2-1; D not certain. CDR1 is SNHLY and CDR2 is FYNNEI in the germline V gene. V lost 3 bases and J 0 bases, leaving 12 bases between the germline ends. There are 16 residues in the CDR3. The CDR3 region has the DNA TGTGCCAGCAGTGAGTCTTCAGGAAGCTCCTACAATGAGCAGTTCTTC. This encodes CASSESSGSSYNEQFF. Drawing the rest from reference TRBV2 and TRBJ2-1, the complete variable domain is EPEVTQTPSHQVTQMGQEVILRCVPISNHLYFYWYRQILGQKVEFLVSFYNNEISEKSEIFDDQFSVERPDGSNFTLKIRSTKLEDSAMYFCASSESSGSSYNEQFFGPGTRLTVL.

A few counts support this clone. This chain connects TRBV3-1 (or the pseudogene TRBV3-2) to TRBJ1-2; unclear D gene. The ends were cut back, 5 bases at V and 4 bases at J, with 11 bases in the middle. Looked up from germline, CDR1 is LGHDT and CDR2 is YNNKEL (reference sequence). This CDR3 comprises 13 residues. The DNA for the CDR3 is TGTGCCAGCAGCGCAGACCCGCTCTATGGCTACACCTTC. As protein: CASSADPLYGYTF.

This clone has just a few counts. DNA for the CDR3: TGCGCCAGCAGCCGACAGACGGCTCCCCTCGGCGAAAACTATGGCTACACCTTC. Amino acid sequence: CASSRQTAPLGENYGYTF. The rearrangement uses TRBV4-1 and TRBJ1-2, with D possibly matching TRBD1 (5 bases). Germline CDR1 and CDR2: MGHRA and YSYEKL. V was clipped by 4 bases and J by 2 bases, with 23 bases between them. The CDR3 consists of 18 residues.

The table lists this clone with a count of one. The rearrangement uses TRBV7-9 and TRBJ1-5; no firm D call. The V gene's germline CDR1 is SEHNR and CDR2 FQNEAQ (reference sequence). This CDR3 contains 17 residues. Trimming removed 5 bases at V and 0 bases at J, with 17 bases between. The CDR3 here is CASSASGATHSNQPQHF. As DNA, the CDR3 is TGTGCCAGCAGCGCGAGCGGAGCGACTCATAGCAATCAGCCCCAGCATTTT.

Written as DNA, the CDR3 is TGTGCCAGCAGCCCCGGCGGGGGGTACCAAGAGACCCAGTACTTC. It codes for CASSPGGGYQETQYF. The chain is built from TRBV4-2 and TRBJ2-5, with 8 bases that match TRBD2. The CDR3 has 15 amino acids. Per germline, CDR1 LGHNA and CDR2 YNFKEQ. V shed 4 bases and J 0 bases; nucleotides not matched to a gene: 4.

This clone was observed a few times. The rearrangement uses TRBV29-1 and TRBJ2-1; D not certain. With 1 base removed from V and 6 bases from J, the gap between germline ends came to 13 bases. CDR3 length: 14 amino acids. The germline gives CDR1 SQVTM, CDR2 ANQGSEA. The CDR3 bases are TGCAGCGTTGAAGTCCCCAGCGTGGGCAATGAGCAGTTCTTC. Translating gives CSVEVPSVGNEQFF.

V is TRBV5-4 and J is TRBJ2-3, with 7 bases identical to TRBD1. V trimming: 3 bases; J trimming: 2 bases; junction bases outside the gene matches: 12. CDR1 and CDR2 from the germline V gene are SGHNT and YYREEE (reference sequence). CDR3 length: 17 amino acids. The CDR3 here is CASSSGRPTGPTDTQYF. The CDR3 coding sequence is TGTGCCAGCAGCTCCGGACGTCCGACAGGGCCCACAGATACGCAGTATTTT.